This TCR beta chain was retrieved from a study of blood T cell repertoires in COVID-19 (TCRdb year 2020). Concerning the study at large: Samples covering the acute and convalescent phases of COVID-19 were provided by collaborators in the United States, Italy and Spain. Samples came from the ongoing ImmuneRACE study (first 160 participants) plus 1,254 subjects from 6 global collaborators. The material from the prospective study consisted of cDNA or gDNA derived from T cells, B-cell-depleted T cells, or PBMCs. A de-identified subject ID, COVID-19 status, age in years and sex were almost always included in the sample metadata. Where available, HLA class I and class II types were obtained from metadata supplied by the sample provider rather than from assay-based typing. Subjects who had been exposed to COVID-19, were actively infected with it, or had recovered from it provided the deeply sampled blood TCRbeta repertoires that made up the dataset. The repertoires were released in a freely available public database meant as a resource for research on the immune response to SARS-CoV-2. Summary of the overall study and its limitations: The amount of clinical and demographic metadata varied by source and participant and was provided uncurated.

Enrolling through a virtual design, the prospective study's participants ranged in age from roughly 18 to 89 years and lived across 24 United States geographic areas. In the prospective study, cohorts were assigned on the basis of participant-reported clinical history obtained from a screening survey and a study questionnaire. A participant counted as exposed if, within 2 weeks of entering the study, that participant had been in contact with someone who had a PCR-confirmed or clinician-diagnosed COVID-19 case. In the prospective study, mobile phlebotomists collected whole blood, serum and a nasopharyngeal or oropharyngeal swab from each participant. Over a 2-month period, participants in the prospective study had the option of providing additional blood draws and questionnaires. Before DNA extraction, prospective study blood samples were shipped either frozen or at room temperature. CDR1 and CDR2 were assigned from the germline V gene as WSHSY and SAAADI. The junction shows trimming of 3 bases on V and 5 bases on J, and the gene matches do not reach 5 bases of it. Its CDR3 holds 15 amino acids, cysteine through phenylalanine. CDR3 DNA only is kept here, 45 bases in frame from base 1.

Concerning this clone itself: Its antigen is unknown. Base qualities are not recorded, but no much larger clone differs from it by a single base.

TCRbeta CDR3 regions were amplified from genomic DNA by means of the immunoSEQ Assay, a bias-controlled multiplex PCR. The study's processing was this. The number of nucleated cells in each sample was estimated by amplification of reference gene primers within the assay. Sequence reads were collapsed and filtered to measure the absolute abundance of every unique TCRbeta CDR3 rearrangement. For each sample, productive Simpson clonality was calculated as the square root of Simpson's diversity index over productive rearrangements. TCRdb took this table from immuneACCESS and kept in-frame rearrangements with V and J called. Such tables lack part of the clones; where checked against another copy, unresolved V genes explain under half of the gap, and the rest is unexplained. The V and J calls and the clone size are those of that table, but D and trimming were determined from the DNA. The sample records over 250,000 clones, approximately 80% of which are singletons. Of the sample, 5% is held by the ten largest clones.

This TCR was recovered from a man in his forties who had been exposed to COVID-19. The sequenced sample was PBMCs or T cells enriched from blood (not recorded which). The V and J genes are TRBV10-2 and TRBJ2-5; 11 middle bases align to TRBD2. CDR3 protein: CASSETSGSSETQYF. The DNA sequence is given as TGCGCCAGCAGTGAAACTAGCGGGAGTAGCGAGACCCAGTACTTC.